Each of the 7 T cell receptor beta chains below was sequenced from the same sample in a study of shared clonotypes between healthy human individuals. The protocol was immunoSEQ multiplex PCR, while the TCRdb copy is restricted to in-frame clones and leaves out a portion. The data contain about 680,000 clones, roughly 70% of them singletons. The source material was memory CD4+ T cells sorted from blood. This sample's subset: CD45RA-negative fraction. These receptors originate from a woman aged 30 to 39 in good health.

V usage is TRBV7-9 and J usage is TRBJ2-7; TRBD2 matches 7 bases. The CDR3 covers 14 residues. The germline V gene encodes CDR1 SEHNR and CDR2 FQNEAQ (reference sequence). V dropped 9 bases and J dropped 3; count of bases not matched to a gene: 11. CDR3 DNA sequence: TGTGCCAGGACTAGAGCGGGGCCCCTCTACGAGCAGTACTTC. Amino acid sequence: CARTRAGPLYEQYF. Supplemented by reference TRBV7-9 and TRBJ2-7, the full variable domain reads DTGVSQNPRHKITKRGQNVTFRCDPISEHNRLYWYRQTLGQGPEFLTYFQNEAQLEKSRLLSDRFSAERPKGSFSTLEIQRTEQGDSAMYLCARTRAGPLYEQYFGPGTRLTVT.

This sequence joins TRBV20-1 and TRBJ2-7; 14 nucleotides align to TRBD2. Losses at the gene ends were 5 bases for V and 13 bases for J; bases not matched to a gene: 4. The CDR3 runs 11 residues. Germline CDR1 DFQATT, CDR2 SNEGSKA (reference sequence). DNA of the CDR3: TGCAGTGCTGGGACTAGCGGGAGAGGATACTTC. Translating it yields CSAGTSGRGYF.

V is TRBV14 and J is TRBJ2-7; D may be TRBD1 (6 bases). Germline values: CDR1 SGHDN, CDR2 FVKESK. This CDR3 contains 13 residues. V lost 7 bases and J 6 bases, leaving 16 bases between the germline ends. CDR3: CASNNRVLGEQYF. The CDR3 nucleotides read TGTGCCAGCAACAACAGGGTTCTGGGCGAGCAGTACTTC.

This clone appeared a few times. The chain carries TRBV27 and TRBJ2-7, with 9 bases matching TRBD2. The germline V gene has CDR1 MNHEY and CDR2 SMNVEV (reference sequence). V lost 6 bases to trimming and J lost 6 bases; unmatched junction nucleotides: 12. This CDR3 is built from 15 residues. This CDR3 reads CASRSLAGVFLEQYF. The DNA of the CDR3 is TGTGCCAGCAGATCCTTAGCGGGAGTCTTTCTCGAGCAGTACTTC.

The V call is TRBV7-2, the J call TRBJ2-6; 8 bases fit TRBD1. J was trimmed by 0 bases and V by 6 bases; bases with no gene match: 7. This CDR3 spans 17 amino acids. Germline V gene data show CDR1 as SGHTA and CDR2 as FQGNSA. The CDR3 DNA follows: TGTGCCAGCAGTGCGACAGGGGCTGGCTCTGGGGCCAACGTCCTGACTTTC. Its translation is CASSATGAGSGANVLTF.

This chain uses TRBV7-9 with TRBJ1-1; TRBD1 might be the D (5 bases). The CDR3 extends over 14 amino acids. Trimming left V 5 bases short and J 11 bases short, with 21 bases between. Per germline, CDR1 SEHNR and CDR2 FQNEAQ (reference sequence). This CDR3 reads CASSPGGVNLGAFF. The CDR3 bases are TGTGCCAGCAGCCCCGGAGGGGTGAACTTAGGGGCTTTCTTT.

The chain recombines TRBV7-3 with TRBJ2-7; D not resolved. V lost 2 bases and J lost 1, with 6 bases in between. This CDR3 comprises 13 residues. Germline values: CDR1 SGHTA, CDR2 FQGTGA. The CDR3, as DNA: TGTGCCAGCAGCTTATTGCCTTCCTACGAGCAGTACTTC. It codes for CASSLLPSYEQYF.